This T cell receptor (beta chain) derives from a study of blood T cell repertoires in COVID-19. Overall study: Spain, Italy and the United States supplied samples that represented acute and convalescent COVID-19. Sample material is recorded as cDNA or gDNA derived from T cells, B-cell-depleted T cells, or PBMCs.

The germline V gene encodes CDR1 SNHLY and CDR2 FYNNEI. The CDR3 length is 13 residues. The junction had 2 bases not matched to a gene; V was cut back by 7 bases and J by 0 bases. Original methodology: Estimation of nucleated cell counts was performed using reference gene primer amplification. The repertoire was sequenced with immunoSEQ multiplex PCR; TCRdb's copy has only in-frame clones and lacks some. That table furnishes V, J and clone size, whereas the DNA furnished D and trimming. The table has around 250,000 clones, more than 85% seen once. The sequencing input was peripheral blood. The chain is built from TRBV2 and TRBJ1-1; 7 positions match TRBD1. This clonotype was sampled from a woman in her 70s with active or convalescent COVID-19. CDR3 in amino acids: CASKGQMNTEAFF. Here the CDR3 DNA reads TGTGCCAGCAAGGGACAGATGAACACTGAAGCTTTCTTT.